One and the same sample provided the 8 T cell receptor beta chains below, sequenced in a study of shared T cell receptors in the human thymus. TCRdb's copy holds only in-frame clones and misses some; the assay was immunoSEQ multiplex PCR. Of approximately 660,000 clones listed, around nine tenths were seen once; the top ten hold over 0.008%. The sample was also reused in another study, on human thymus T cells.

The specimen was thymocytes. The receptors originated from a boy less than two years old with a congenital heart defect.

The V gene is TRBV14, the J gene TRBJ1-2; D not certain. This CDR3 comprises 12 residues. Trimming shortened V by 6 bases and J by 1 base, and 6 bases separated the two germline ends. Germline assignment: CDR1 SGHDN and CDR2 FVKESK. The CDR3 reads CASRSGNYGYTF. The CDR3 DNA sequence: TGTGCCAGCAGGAGCGGTAACTATGGCTACACCTTC.

The V gene is TRBV11-2, the J gene TRBJ2-7; 9 bases fit TRBD1. Trimming cost V 6 bases and J 5 bases; bases outside gene matches: 5. The CDR3 extends over 13 amino acids. Germline V gene lookup returns CDR1 SGHAT and CDR2 FQNNGV. The CDR3 sequence is CASRTGGLNEQYF. DNA for the CDR3: TGTGCCAGCAGAACAGGGGGCCTCAACGAGCAGTACTTC.

The V call is TRBV7-8, the J call TRBJ2-3; 12 bases agree with TRBD2. The germline CDR1 and CDR2 sequences are SGHVS and FQNEAQ. Trimming took 5 bases from V and 0 from J; bases not matched to a gene: 12. The CDR3 loop spans 19 amino acids. The CDR3 DNA sequence: TGTGCCAGCAGCAATTTAGCTCCCGGGACTAGCGGGAGCACAGATACGCAGTATTTT. It is translated as CASSNLAPGTSGSTDTQYF.

The chain links TRBV19 to TRBJ2-1; 7 nucleotides align to TRBD2. This CDR3 region has 17 residues. Germline CDR1 reads LNHDA; CDR2 reads SQIVND (reference sequence). The V gene end was trimmed by 4 bases and the J gene end by 1 base; junction bases not matched to a gene: 10. CDR3 residues: CASSNGPRGKSYNEQFF. The CDR3 DNA reads TGTGCCAGTAGTAACGGCCCGCGGGGGAAGTCCTACAATGAGCAGTTCTTC. The full variable domain, with the rest looked up from reference TRBV19 and TRBJ2-1, is DGGITQSPKYLFRKEGQNVTLSCEQNLNHDAMYWYRQDPGQGLRLIYYSQIVNDFQKGDIAEGYSVSREKKESFPLTVTSAQKNPTAFYLCASSNGPRGKSYNEQFFGPGTRLTVL.

CDR3 region: CASSQDHQASGGNNEQFF. The CDR3 coding sequence is TGTGCCAGCAGCCAAGATCATCAGGCTAGCGGGGGAAACAATGAGCAGTTCTTC. J is TRBJ2-1 and V is TRBV4-2; 10 nucleotides agree with TRBD2. V dropped 0 bases and J dropped 5; count of bases not matched to a gene: 10. The CDR3 runs 18 residues. Germline V gene lookup returns CDR1 LGHNA and CDR2 YNFKEQ.

V is TRBV11-2 and J is TRBJ1-5, with 7 bases identical to TRBD1. The germline CDR1 and CDR2 sequences are SGHAT and FQNNGV. CDR3 length equals 14 residues. V lost 5 bases to trimming and J lost 5 bases; unmatched junction nucleotides: 6. This CDR3 is CASSPGQAHQPQHF. The CDR3 region has the DNA TGTGCCAGCAGCCCAGGACAGGCCCATCAGCCCCAGCATTTT.

This chain links TRBV5-1 with TRBJ2-2; 12 nucleotides agree with TRBD1. Trimming at V came to 4 bases and at J to 5 bases, leaving 6 bases not matched to a gene. The germline CDR1 and CDR2 sequences are SGHRS and YFSETQ. This CDR3 spans 16 amino acids. The CDR3 region has the DNA TGCGCCAGCAGCACGGGACAGGGGGCGAGAACCGGGGAGCTGTTTTTT. The encoded protein is CASSTGQGARTGELFF. Looking up the rest from reference TRBV5-1 and TRBJ2-2 gives the full variable domain: KAGVTQTPRYLIKTRGQQVTLSCSPISGHRSVSWYQQTPGQGLQFLFEYFSETQRNKGNFPGRFSGRQFSNSRSEMNVSTLELGDSALYLCASSTGQGARTGELFFGEGSRLTVL.

This clone showed up just once. The V and J genes are TRBV28 and TRBJ2-7, with a tentative D call TRBD1 (6 bases). The V end was cut by 2 bases, the J end by 4 bases, with 15 bases between. The CDR3 extends over 15 amino acids. Germline CDR1 reads MDHEN; CDR2 reads SYDVKM. CDR3 in DNA: TGTGCCAGCAGTTTAGGGCAGGGGCGTAAGTACGAGCAGTACTTC. This encodes CASSLGQGRKYEQYF.